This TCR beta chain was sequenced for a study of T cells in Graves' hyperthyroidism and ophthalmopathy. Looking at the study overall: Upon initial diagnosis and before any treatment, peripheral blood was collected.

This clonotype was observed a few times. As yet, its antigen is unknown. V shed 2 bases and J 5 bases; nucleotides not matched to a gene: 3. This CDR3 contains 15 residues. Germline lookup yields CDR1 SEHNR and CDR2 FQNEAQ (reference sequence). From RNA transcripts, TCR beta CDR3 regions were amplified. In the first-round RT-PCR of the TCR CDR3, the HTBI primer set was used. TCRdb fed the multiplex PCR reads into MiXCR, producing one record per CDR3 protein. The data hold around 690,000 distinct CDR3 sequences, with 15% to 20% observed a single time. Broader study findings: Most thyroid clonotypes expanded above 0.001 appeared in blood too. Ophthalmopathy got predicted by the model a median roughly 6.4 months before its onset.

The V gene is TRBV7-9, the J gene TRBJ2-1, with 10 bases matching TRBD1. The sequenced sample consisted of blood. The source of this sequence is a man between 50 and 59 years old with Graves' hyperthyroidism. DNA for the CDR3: TGTGCCAGCAGCTTATGGGGACAGGGGCACAATGAGCAGTTCTTC. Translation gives CASSLWGQGHNEQFF.